These 27 T cell receptor beta chains were all obtained from the same sample, sequenced in a study of CD8+ T cells in alopecia areata. cDNA serving as the sequencing template came from extracted, reverse transcribed RNA. Method: immunoSEQ multiplex PCR; TCRdb's copy keeps in-frame clones and lacks some. The sample includes over 100,000 clones, none of them occurring once. Sequencing was carried out using lesional skin. The receptors come from a C3H/HeJ mouse with alopecia areata. This strain has MHC haplotype H2-k.

This clone occurred a few times. All gene names here are mouse names. Coverage ceases 4 residues before the CDR3 finishes, and the germline J gene fills in the end. The chain recombines TRBV19 with TRBJ2-4; D not certain. V gave up 5 bases and J gave up 0 bases, with 7 bases separating them. CDR1 and CDR2 from the germline V gene are FNHDT and SITEND (reference sequence). The CDR3 sequence is 13 residues long. Partial CDR3 DNA: TGTGCCAGCAGCCCTAATAGTCAAAAC. It specifies CASSPNSQN. The entire CDR3 sequence reads CASSPNSQNTLYF.

In regard to this clone: Gene names are mouse gene names. The observed sequence ends 4 residues before the CDR3 terminus, with the missing tail filled in from the germline J gene. This rearrangement joins TRBV1 to TRBJ2-1; 9 bases are shared with TRBD2. This CDR3 spans 16 amino acids. With V trimmed by 2 bases and J by 2 bases, 4 bases remained unmatched. Germline CDR1 and CDR2: NSQYPW and LRSPGD (reference sequence). The chain's CDR3 is CTCSARGDWDYAEQFF. The part of the CDR3 DNA that was read is TGCACCTGCAGTGCAAGGGGGGACTGGGACTATGCT.

This clone was detected many times. All gene names here are mouse names. The read falls 4 residues short of the CDR3 end, and the missing part is taken from the germline J gene. This sequence joins TRBV1 and TRBJ2-2; 7 nucleotides agree with TRBD1. Germline V CDR1 and CDR2: NSQYPW, LRSPGD (reference sequence). The CDR3 covers 16 residues. With V trimmed by 3 bases and J by 6 bases, 10 bases remained unmatched. The sequenced part of the CDR3 DNA is TGCACCTGCAGTGCTCCGGCGAGACAGGGCGCCGGG. Amino acid sequence: CTCSAPARQGAG. The full CDR3 sequence reads CTCSAPARQGAGQLYF.

A note on this clone: Gene names follow the mouse nomenclature. The read is 4 residues too short to cover the CDR3 end, so that end is filled in from the germline J gene. The genes are TRBV31 and TRBJ2-1, with D possibly matching TRBD2 (7 bases). The CDR3 spans 13 residues. Germline values: CDR1 GKSSPN, CDR2 SITVG. CDR3 sequence: CAWSLLGAAEQFF. The DNA read from the CDR3 is TGTGCCTGGAGTCTCCTGGGGGCGGCT.

Regarding this clone: The gene symbols are mouse symbols. The CDR3 is cut off 4 residues early in the read; its end comes from the germline J gene. The chain links TRBV16 to TRBJ1-2, with D possibly matching TRBD1 (6 bases). Between the trimmed V and J ends, which lost 1 base and 4 bases, there was a span of 10 bases. The CDR3 covers 14 residues. Germline CDR1 SGHSA, CDR2 FRNQAP. Here the CDR3 reads CASSLAGEGSDYTF. CDR3 DNA, as far as it was read: TGTGCAAGCAGCTTAGCAGGGGAAGGCTCC. Complete variable domain (other parts from reference TRBV16 and TRBJ1-2): NAGVIQTPRHKVTGKGQEATLWCEPISGHSAVFWYRQTIVQGLEFLTYFRNQAPIDDSGMPKERFSAQMPNQSHSTLKIQSTQPQDSAVYLCASSLAGEGSDYTFGSGTRLLVI.

This clone was detected many times. TCRdb lists a protein that is different at residue 12 from the translated DNA; the protein given here uses the DNA translation. Gene names and germline match the mouse. From the germline J gene comes the end of the CDR3, since the read stops 3 residues before it. The chain has TRBV13-3 and TRBJ1-3; 7 bases line up with TRBD1. The CDR3 is 15 residues long. Germline CDR1 and CDR2: NNHDY and SYVADS. V gave up 4 bases and J gave up 2 bases; unmatched junction bases: 6. The CDR3 spells CASSPDRDPGNTLYF. Incomplete CDR3 DNA: TGTGCCAGCAGTCCCGACAGGGACCCTGGAAATACG.

With respect to this clone: All gene names here are mouse names. The CDR3 here is CASSEGDWATETLYF. The DNA read from the CDR3 is TGTGCCAGCAGTGAGGGGGACTGGGCGACAGAA. The chain employs TRBV13-3 and TRBJ2-3; TRBD2 matches at 9 bases. The sequence runs out 4 residues before the end of the CDR3; the remainder is reconstructed from the germline J gene. There are 15 residues in the CDR3. The ends lost 2 bases at V and 4 bases at J; junction bases unmatched: 5. Germline CDR1 is NNHDY and CDR2 is SYVADS.

With regard to this clone: Any gene name here is a mouse gene name. The CDR3 loop reads CTCSAEGQGRGAETLYF. The CDR3 bases that were read are TGCACCTGCAGTGCAGAAGGACAGGGGAGGGGTGCAGAA. The chain carries TRBV1 and TRBJ2-3; 9 positions agree with TRBD1. Read coverage stops 4 residues before the CDR3 terminus; the germline J gene supplies the remainder. Germline V gene lookup returns CDR1 NSQYPW and CDR2 LRSPGD (reference sequence). The CDR3 loop spans 17 amino acids. Germline trimming cut 0 bases from V and 1 base from J; bases unmatched to any gene: 5.

This clone was found a few times. TCRdb gives a protein that differs at residue 13 from what the DNA encodes, so the protein here is translated from the DNA. Mouse names are used for the genes. The read stops 3 residues short of the end of the CDR3; the missing end is completed from the germline J gene. The chain has TRBV19 and TRBJ1-3; D not resolved. CDR3 size: 16 residues. Germline values: CDR1 FNHDT, CDR2 SITEND (reference sequence). V gave up 0 bases and J gave up 0 bases, with 10 bases separating them. This CDR3 is CASSIETVYSGNTLYF. CDR3 bases read: TGTGCCAGCAGTATAGAAACAGTATATTCTGGAAATACG.

This clone appeared many times. The genes and germline here are from mouse. The CDR3 end lies 4 residues beyond the end of the read and is filled in from the germline J gene. The chain recombines TRBV13-3 with TRBJ2-5; no definite D call. The CDR3 length is 14 residues. Looked up from germline, CDR1 is NNHDY and CDR2 is SYVADS. V was trimmed by 0 bases and J by 2 bases, leaving 7 bases between them. The covered CDR3 bases are TGTGCCAGCAGTGATGCAGAGTTCCAAGAC. Translating it yields CASSDAEFQD. The whole CDR3 sequence is CASSDAEFQDTQYF.

About this clone itself: Mouse germline and gene names are used. Read data end 4 residues before the CDR3 end; the end is taken from the germline J gene. The V gene is TRBV13-3, the J gene TRBJ2-3; 8 bases map to TRBD2. From germline, CDR1 is NNHDY and CDR2 SYVADS. CDR3 size: 15 residues. Losses at the gene ends were 0 bases for V and 2 bases for J; bases not matched to a gene: 2. CDR3 bases read: TGTGCCAGCAGTGATGCACTGGGGGATGCAGAA. Its translation is CASSDALGDAE. The CDR3 in full is CASSDALGDAETLYF.

Note on this clone: Gene labels here are mouse ones. The read comes to an end 4 residues before the CDR3 does, leaving the germline J gene to fill in the end. The chain is built from TRBV3 and TRBJ2-2; D may be TRBD2 (7 bases). The V gene lost 0 bases and the J gene lost 0 bases, with 8 bases spanning the gap. This CDR3 is built from 16 residues. CDR1 SNHLY and CDR2 FYNGKV come from the germline V gene (reference sequence). Partial CDR3 DNA: TGTGCCAGCAGCTTAGCGGGGGGCCCAAACACCGGG. This translates into CASSLAGGPNTG. The full CDR3 protein reads CASSLAGGPNTGQLYF.

This clone was observed a handful of times. The TCRdb protein and the DNA translation do not line up at residue 13; the protein shown here was made by translating the DNA. Here the gene names and germline are mouse. The read falls 3 residues short of the CDR3 end, and the missing part is taken from the germline J gene. The rearrangement links TRBV1 to TRBJ1-6; D is undetermined. TRBJ1-6 is reported as an ORF; its role is uncertain. This CDR3 contains 16 residues. CDR1 is NSQYPW and CDR2 is LRSPGD in the germline V gene (reference sequence). V lost 3 bases and J lost 3, with 12 bases in between. CDR3 DNA (partial): TGCACCTGCAGTGCGGCAGGAGCGGACTATAATTCGCCC. This gives the protein CTCSAAGADYNSP. The entire CDR3 is CTCSAAGADYNSPLYF.

About this clone itself: At residue 11, the TCRdb protein departs from the DNA translation, so the protein shown here was derived from the DNA itself. The gene symbols are mouse symbols. The sequence runs out 3 residues before the end of the CDR3; the remainder is reconstructed from the germline J gene. V and J are TRBV13-3 and TRBJ1-3, with D maybe TRBD1 (6 bases). From germline, CDR1 is NNHDY and CDR2 SYVADS. The CDR3 is 14 amino acids. V dropped 5 bases and J dropped 3 bases, with 12 bases sitting between them. CDR3: CASSSGDVGNTLYF. CDR3 DNA, as far as it was read: TGTGCCAGCAGCTCAGGGGATGTTGGAAATACG.

There are a few counts of this clone. Gene names and germline refer to mouse. Read data end 4 residues before the CDR3 end; the end is taken from the germline J gene. J is TRBJ2-1 and V is TRBV19, with 13 bases identical to TRBD2. The CDR3 has 17 amino acids. Trimming cost V 2 bases and J 3 bases; bases outside gene matches: 5. Per the germline V gene, CDR1 is FNHDT and CDR2 is SITEND (reference sequence). CDR3 DNA, as far as it was read: TGTGCCAGCAGTATGGCCGGGACTGGGGGGGGCTATGCT. It yields the protein CASSMAGTGGGYA. The CDR3 reads in full as CASSMAGTGGGYAEQFF.

This clone was recorded many times. Any gene name here is a mouse gene name. Sequencing ends 4 residues short of the CDR3 end; the germline J gene provides the rest. This chain links TRBV13-3 with TRBJ2-1; the match to TRBD1 covers 8 bases. The CDR3 totals 13 residues. V lost 6 bases and J lost 5; bases outside the gene matches: 4. Germline loops: CDR1 NNHDY, CDR2 SYVADS. The CDR3 region is CASKDRVDAEQFF. CDR3 DNA (partial): TGTGCCAGCAAGGACAGGGTAGATGCT.

This clone has only a few counts. The gene names here belong to mouse. The read gets to within 4 residues of the CDR3 end, and the germline J gene fills in the rest. This chain connects TRBV3 to TRBJ2-5; 7 bases are a match to TRBD1. This CDR3 is 14 amino acids long. The germline V gene encodes CDR1 SNHLY and CDR2 FYNGKV (reference sequence). V trimming: 5 bases; J trimming: 0 bases; junction bases outside the gene matches: 2. Partial CDR3 DNA: TGTGCCAGCAGCGGGACAGATAACCAAGAC. It translates to CASSGTDNQD. The entire CDR3 sequence reads CASSGTDNQDTQYF. Full variable domain (outside the CDR3, taken from reference TRBV3 and TRBJ2-5): GPKVLQIPSHQIIDMGQMVTLNCDPVSNHLYFYWYKQILGQQMEFLVNFYNGKVMEKSKLFKDQFSVERPDGSYFTLKIQPTALEDSAVYFCASSGTDNQDTQYFGPGTRLLVL.

This clone turned up a few times. Mouse gene names and germline throughout. With the read ending 4 residues before the CDR3 end, the germline J gene is used to fill in that end. J is TRBJ2-5 and V is TRBV19; 14 bases align to TRBD2. The length of the CDR3 is 17 residues. Germline CDR1 FNHDT, CDR2 SITEND (reference sequence). V dropped 4 bases and J dropped 3; count of bases not matched to a gene: 7. CDR3: CASSPGTGGARQDTQYF. The CDR3 DNA, read in part, is TGTGCCAGCAGTCCCGGGACTGGGGGGGCGCGGCAAGAC.

Points on this clone: The genes and germline here are from mouse. The DNA ends 4 residues before the CDR3 does, and the rest of the CDR3 is filled in from the germline J gene. The rearrangement uses TRBV13-3 and TRBJ2-5; the match to TRBD2 covers 13 bases. This CDR3 spans 18 amino acids. V dropped 5 bases and J dropped 0; count of bases not matched to a gene: 9. Germline V CDR1 and CDR2: NNHDY, SYVADS. Partial CDR3 DNA: TGTGCCAGCAGGCCCGGGACTGGGGGGGAGTCTAACCAAGAC. It is translated as CASRPGTGGESNQD. Given in full, the CDR3 is CASRPGTGGESNQDTQYF.

The sample holds a few counts of this clone. The germline and genes are mouse ones. The read falls 4 residues short of the CDR3 end, and the missing part is taken from the germline J gene. The chain couples TRBV13-3 to TRBJ2-4, with D tentatively TRBD2 (6 bases). Germline CDR1 and CDR2: NNHDY and SYVADS. CDR3 length: 16 amino acids. V was clipped by 2 bases and J by 0 bases, with 13 bases between them. The CDR3 DNA, read in part, is TGTGCCAGCAGTGACGCTGGGGCCCTTAGTCAAAAC. The encoded protein is CASSDAGALSQN. The whole CDR3 is CASSDAGALSQNTLYF.

Worth noting for this clone: Genes and germline come from the mouse. The CDR3 end falls 4 residues outside the read, so it is completed with the germline J gene. The V and J genes are TRBV13-3 and TRBJ1-4, with a weak D call TRBD1 (5 bases). With 0 bases removed from V and 4 bases from J, the gap between germline ends came to 10 bases. CDR1 is NNHDY, CDR2 SYVADS, per germline. The CDR3 is 15 residues long. The CDR3 DNA, read in part, is TGTGCCAGCAGTGATGGGGGGGAGGGCAACGAA. It encodes CASSDGGEGNE. The CDR3 as a whole reads CASSDGGEGNERLFF.

This clone was counted only a few times. The gene names given are mouse names. The missing CDR3 end, 4 residues past where the read stops, is filled in from the germline J gene. The chain joins TRBV13-3 to TRBJ2-1, with TRBD2 as a possible D gene (5 bases). Germline loops: CDR1 NNHDY, CDR2 SYVADS. The ends were cut back, 5 bases at V and 0 bases at J, with 12 bases in the middle. The CDR3 sequence is 15 residues long. The CDR3 loop reads CASSVLGYNYAEQFF. The covered CDR3 bases are TGTGCCAGCAGCGTCTTGGGGTATAACTATGCT.

Regarding this clone: Mouse names are used for the genes. The read ends 4 residues shy of where the CDR3 ends; the end is completed using the germline J gene. The V call is TRBV19, the J call TRBJ2-7; 8 bases fit TRBD1. With V trimmed by 4 bases and J by 1 base, 4 bases remained unmatched. Germline lookup yields CDR1 FNHDT and CDR2 SITEND (reference sequence). CDR3 size: 14 residues. CDR3 protein: CASSLRDRSYEQYF. CDR3 DNA (partial): TGTGCCAGCAGTCTCCGGGACAGGTCCTAT.

This clone was seen at least ten times. Gene names and germline refer to mouse. From the germline J gene comes the end of the CDR3, since the read stops 4 residues before it. The V and J genes are TRBV13-3 and TRBJ2-1; D is uncertain. The CDR3 covers 11 residues. Germline V lookup: CDR1 NNHDY, CDR2 SYVADS. The CDR3 region is CASSPRAEQFF. The CDR3 DNA, read in part, is TGTGCCAGCAGTCCAAGGGCT.

This clone was observed a few times. Mouse gene names apply. The read falls 4 residues short of the CDR3 end, and the missing part is taken from the germline J gene. The genes are TRBV14 and TRBJ2-5, with 8 bases identical to TRBD2. Germline CDR1 SGHDT, CDR2 FRDEAV. The CDR3 consists of 12 residues. CDR3 amino acids: CASSGGADTQYF. Incomplete CDR3 DNA: TGTGCCAGCAGTGGGGGGGCAGAC.

This clone turned up a few times. Mouse gene names apply. The read stops 4 residues short of the end of the CDR3; the missing end is completed from the germline J gene. This chain connects TRBV31 to TRBJ2-3; TRBD2 aligns across 8 bases. The CDR3 length is 15 residues. Germline V gene sequence: CDR1 GKSSPN, CDR2 SITVG. The V gene end was trimmed by 1 base and the J gene end by 0 bases; junction bases not matched to a gene: 3. CDR3 loop: CAWSRLGPSAETLYF. Partial CDR3 DNA: TGTGCCTGGAGTCGACTGGGGCCTAGTGCAGAA.

This clone was detected many times. Genes and germline are mouse. The sequenced fragment ends 4 residues before the CDR3 boundary, so the rest is inferred from the germline J gene. The rearrangement links TRBV13-3 to TRBJ2-1; 9 nucleotides align to TRBD1. The CDR3 sequence is 14 residues long. Germline loops: CDR1 NNHDY, CDR2 SYVADS. The V and J ends lost 7 bases and 3 bases, in that order; junction bases with no gene match: 5. Partial CDR3 DNA: TGTGCCAGCGCCGGGACAGGGATCTATGCT. Encoded protein: CASAGTGIYA. The whole CDR3 protein reads CASAGTGIYAEQFF.